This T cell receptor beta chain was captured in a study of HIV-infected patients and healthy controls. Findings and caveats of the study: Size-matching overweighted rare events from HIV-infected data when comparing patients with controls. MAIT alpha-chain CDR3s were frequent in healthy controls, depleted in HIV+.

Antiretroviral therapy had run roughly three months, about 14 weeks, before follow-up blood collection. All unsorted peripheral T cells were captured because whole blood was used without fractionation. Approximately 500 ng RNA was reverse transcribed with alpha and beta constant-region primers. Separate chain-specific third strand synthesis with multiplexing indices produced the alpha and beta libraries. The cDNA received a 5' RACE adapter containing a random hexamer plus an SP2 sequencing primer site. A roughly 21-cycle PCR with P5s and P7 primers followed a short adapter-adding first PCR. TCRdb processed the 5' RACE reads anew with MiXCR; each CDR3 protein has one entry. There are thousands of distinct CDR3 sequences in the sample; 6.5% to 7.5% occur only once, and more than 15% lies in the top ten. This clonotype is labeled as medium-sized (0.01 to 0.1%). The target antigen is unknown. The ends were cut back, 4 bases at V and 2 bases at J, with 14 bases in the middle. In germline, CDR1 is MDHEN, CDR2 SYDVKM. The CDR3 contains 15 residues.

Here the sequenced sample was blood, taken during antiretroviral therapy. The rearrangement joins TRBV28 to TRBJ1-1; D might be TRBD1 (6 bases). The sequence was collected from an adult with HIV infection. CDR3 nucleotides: TGTGCCAGCAGTTCCGGCTGGGGGGCCAACACTGAAGCTTTCTTT. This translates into CASSSGWGANTEAFF.